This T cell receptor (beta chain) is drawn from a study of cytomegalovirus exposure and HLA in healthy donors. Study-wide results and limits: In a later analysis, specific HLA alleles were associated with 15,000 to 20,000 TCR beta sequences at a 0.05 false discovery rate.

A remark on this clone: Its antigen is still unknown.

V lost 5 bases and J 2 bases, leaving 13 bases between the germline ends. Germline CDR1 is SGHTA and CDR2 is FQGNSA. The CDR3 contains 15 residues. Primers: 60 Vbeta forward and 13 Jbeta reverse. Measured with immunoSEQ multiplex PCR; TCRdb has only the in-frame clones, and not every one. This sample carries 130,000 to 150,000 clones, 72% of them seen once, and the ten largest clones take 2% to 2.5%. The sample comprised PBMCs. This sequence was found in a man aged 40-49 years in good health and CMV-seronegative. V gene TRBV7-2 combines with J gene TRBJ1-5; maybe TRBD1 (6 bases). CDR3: CASSVVAGGNQPQHF. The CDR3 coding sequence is TGTGCCAGCAGCGTAGTGGCAGGGGGCAATCAGCCCCAGCATTTT.